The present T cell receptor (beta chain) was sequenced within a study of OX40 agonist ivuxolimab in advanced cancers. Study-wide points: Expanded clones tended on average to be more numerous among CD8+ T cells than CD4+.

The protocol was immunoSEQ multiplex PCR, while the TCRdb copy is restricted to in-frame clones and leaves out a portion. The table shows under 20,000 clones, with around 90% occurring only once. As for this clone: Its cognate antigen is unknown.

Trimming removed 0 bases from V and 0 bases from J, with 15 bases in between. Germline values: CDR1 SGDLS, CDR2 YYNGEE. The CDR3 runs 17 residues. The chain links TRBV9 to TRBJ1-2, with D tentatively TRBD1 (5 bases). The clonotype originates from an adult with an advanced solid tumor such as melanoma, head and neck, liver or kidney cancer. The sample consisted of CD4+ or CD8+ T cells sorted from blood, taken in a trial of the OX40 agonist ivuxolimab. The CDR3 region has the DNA TGTGCCAGCAGCGTAGTTGGCAGGGTGACGACTAACTATGGCTACACCTTC. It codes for CASSVVGRVTTNYGYTF.